Reported below is one T cell receptor beta chain. Its antigen remains unknown. This table comes from immunoSEQ multiplex PCR, and its TCRdb copy is limited to in-frame clones, with some not included. The repertoire has around 37,000 clones, roughly 66% of them found once; the top ten carry roughly 33%. This sample stems from a study of vaccination effects on CD4 cells after COVID-19. Study as a whole: There were a couple of convalescent patients who gave samples 16 days and one week before vaccination.

Sequencing was preceded by expansion of antigen-specific CD4+ T cells with viral peptide pools in the ViraFEST assay. When around nine days of culture had elapsed, CD4+ T cells were isolated. Confirmation by PCR established that the person had SARS-CoV-2 infection between March and December 2020. CDR3 length equals 14 residues. Germline CDR1 is SGHRS and CDR2 is YFSETQ. V lost 0 bases and J 3 bases, leaving 9 bases between the germline ends. This sequence was found in a human donor who had a prior SARS-CoV-2 infection. The chain uses TRBV5-1 and TRBJ2-5, with D possibly being TRBD2 (5 bases). The source was CD4+ T cells from PBMCs cultured with a peptide pool, collected before COVID-19 vaccination. The CDR3 here is CASSLGGGKETQYF. CDR3 in DNA: TGCGCCAGCAGCTTGGGTGGAGGCAAAGAGACCCAGTACTTC.